Included here is one T cell receptor (beta chain) sequence, with context. The specificity of this receptor is unknown. One end of the junction does not line up with germline, which may come from a read error. High-throughput TCR beta sequencing profiled peripheral blood CD8+ and CD4+ T cells from healthy donors, Susac syndrome patients and multiple sclerosis patients. Treatment-naive patients with stable or active relapsing-remitting disease fulfilling revised McDonald criteria were used as multiple sclerosis controls. Bulk CD8+ and CD4+ T cells were purified by magnetic negative isolation, while CD8+ TEMRA cells were enriched using FACS. Blood was drawn into EDTA tubes, processed within 24 hours, and PBMCs were isolated by density gradient centrifugation. PBMCs intended for TCR sequencing were cryopreserved in liquid nitrogen and thawed later in a water bath at 37 degrees C. The sorted or isolated CD4+, CD8+ and CD8+ TEMRA cells reached a purity of at least 90%.

The germline V gene sets CDR1 to MGHRA and CDR2 to YSYEKL. Spanning cysteine to phenylalanine, the CDR3 consists of 17 amino acids. The kept DNA is CDR3 alone, 51 bases in frame from the first base. RNA was extracted using the RNeasy kit, and about 0.45 to 1 ug of the RNA was reverse transcribed with random hexamers. TCR beta CDR3 regions were amplified with the immunoSEQ multiplex PCR assay covering 54 Vbeta and 13 Jbeta segments. To correct PCR amplification bias, a synthetic template baseline was used for both primer optimization and computational correction. In the source study's methods: Reads were annotated to V, D and J genes per IMGT and analyzed with immunoSEQ Analyzer, keeping only productive sequences. To calculate clonality, Shannon entropy was normalized by log2 of the number of productive unique sequences and then subtracted from one. For each patient and control, public and private clones were evaluated among the 100 most prevalent clones. Clones were defined as Susac-specific when absent from the healthy and MS cohorts, from over 950 published viral clones and from other ImmuneACCESS disease sequences. In TCRdb, the public reads were trimmed at Q25 with fastp and aligned with MiXCR, with productive beta chains retained. Rows with one shared CDR3 protein collapse into an entry with the most common genes and DNA. TCRdb's processing, not the study's, gives the V and J calls here. The sample table holds 200,000 or so distinct CDR3 sequences, of which more than 90% were seen once. 0.093% of the sample comes from the top ten.

The entry originates in a study of CD8 T cells in Susac syndrome (dated by TCRdb to 2018 to 2020). For the wider study: The study used repertoire sequencing to test whether antigen drove CD8+ T cell activation and differentiation in Susac syndrome. Summary of the overall study and its limitations: The TCR sequencing and HLA analysis was acknowledged to have included a relatively small number of individuals.

What was sequenced was CD4+ T cells from PBMCs. This sequence originates from a human donor with multiple sclerosis. The V gene is TRBV4-1 and the J gene is TRBJ2-2; the D gene is possibly TRBD2, with 6 bases matching. CDR3 protein: CASSRDYGGAITGELFF. DNA sequence: TGCGCCAGCAGCCGTGACTATGGCGGGGCGATCACCGGAGAGCTGTTTTTT.